One TCR beta chain is described in this entry. The data derive from a study of spatial heterogeneity in lung cancer. Across the study: Samples came from 65 to 75 TRACERx patients with untreated early-stage lung cancer.

Germline CDR1 is MNHEY and CDR2 is SVGAGI. V lost 7 bases and J lost 1, with 15 bases in between. The CDR3 has 15 residues. A distinct unique molecular identifier was carried by each TCR cDNA molecule. TCRdb fed the 5' RACE reads into MiXCR, producing one record per CDR3 protein. The repertoire includes roughly 99,000 distinct CDR3 sequences, approximately 20% of them detected once, and 21% sits in the top ten. The sample's time point: blood at routine non-recurrence follow-up after resection. Extraction of whole RNA from tumor, nontumor lung or frozen PBMC preceded unsorted sequencing. The source is a male donor with early-stage non-small cell lung cancer. This specimen was PBMCs, taken at follow-up. The V gene is TRBV6-5, the J gene TRBJ2-3; possibly TRBD2 for D (6 bases). The DNA for the CDR3 is TGTGCCAGCAAGCCCGGGGCTAGCGGCACAGATACGCAGTATTTT. Its protein is CASKPGASGTDTQYF.